Presented here are 21 T cell receptor beta chains from one specimen sequenced in a study of OX40 agonist ivuxolimab in advanced cancers. TCRdb's copy holds only in-frame clones and misses some; the assay was immunoSEQ multiplex PCR. The sample yields about 78,000 clones, around 90% seen once. The sample in question was CD4+ or CD8+ T cells sorted from blood, obtained in a trial of the OX40 agonist ivuxolimab. The receptors shown here come from an adult with an advanced solid tumor such as melanoma, head and neck, liver or kidney cancer.

This clone has a single count. This rearrangement joins TRBV9 to TRBJ2-6; 8 bases are shared with TRBD2. This CDR3 has 18 residues. Unmatched junction bases numbered 5, after V lost 0 bases and J lost 0 bases. Germline V gene data show CDR1 as SGDLS and CDR2 as YYNGEE. The CDR3 is CASSVAGGLDSGANVLTF. The CDR3 DNA is TGTGCCAGCAGCGTAGCGGGAGGGCTTGACTCTGGGGCCAACGTCCTGACTTTC.

The rearrangement links TRBV6-1 to TRBJ2-3, with 8 bases matching TRBD1. The CDR3 consists of 15 residues. The V and J ends lost 3 bases and 3 bases, in that order; junction bases with no gene match: 5. From germline, CDR1 is MNHNS and CDR2 SASEGT. CDR3 protein: CASSDTGTGTDTQYF. The DNA for the CDR3 is TGTGCCAGCAGTGATACCGGGACAGGTACAGATACGCAGTATTTT.

The chain couples TRBV7-2 to TRBJ1-2; 7 bases match TRBD1. The CDR3 sequence is 15 residues long. Losses at the gene ends were 4 bases for V and 7 bases for J; bases not matched to a gene: 12. Germline V CDR1 and CDR2: SGHTA, FQGNSA. CDR3 protein: CASSSNRGVGPGYTF. The DNA of the CDR3 is TGTGCCAGCAGCTCGAACAGGGGCGTTGGCCCTGGCTACACCTTC.

This clone has only a few counts. This chain links TRBV5-5 with TRBJ2-7, with 9 nucleotides matching TRBD2. Germline V gives CDR1 SGHKS, CDR2 YYEKEE (reference sequence). The ends lost 4 bases at V and 5 bases at J; junction bases unmatched: 7. The CDR3 has 14 amino acids. CDR3 amino acids: CASSLSGSRDEQYF. The DNA for the CDR3 is TGTGCCAGCAGCCTTAGCGGGAGTCGCGACGAGCAGTACTTC.

This chain joins TRBV15 and TRBJ2-1; a weak D match, TRBD1 (6 bases). The CDR3 length is 17 residues. Germline CDR1 and CDR2: LNHNV and YYDKDF (reference sequence). V lost 3 bases and J 1 base, leaving 16 bases between the germline ends. CDR3 residues: CATSRKSRGKSYNEQFF. Here the CDR3 DNA reads TGTGCCACCAGCAGGAAATCAAGGGGGAAGTCCTACAATGAGCAGTTCTTC.

V gene TRBV5-6 combines with J gene TRBJ2-1, with 8 bases that match TRBD2. CDR1 is SGHDT and CDR2 is YYEEEE in the germline V gene. The CDR3 spans 15 residues. The V and J ends lost 2 bases and 7 bases, in that order; junction bases with no gene match: 8. The CDR3 here is CASSFLAGLRNEQFF. The CDR3 DNA reads as TGTGCCAGCAGCTTCCTAGCGGGTCTCCGGAATGAGCAGTTCTTC.

This sequence joins TRBV5-1 and TRBJ1-1, with D possibly being TRBD1 (5 bases). There are 13 residues in the CDR3. Looked up from germline, CDR1 is SGHRS and CDR2 is YFSETQ. With 0 bases removed from V and 10 bases from J, the gap between germline ends came to 13 bases. For the CDR3, the DNA is TGCGCCAGCAGCTTGGATGATTCAGGGTCAGCTTTCTTT. Residues: CASSLDDSGSAFF.

The rearrangement joins TRBV7-3 to TRBJ2-1, with TRBD2 identical over 12 bases. The CDR3 spans 18 residues. Germline loops: CDR1 SGHTA, CDR2 FQGTGA. The V and J ends lost 0 bases and 7 bases, in that order; junction bases with no gene match: 10. CDR3 nucleotide sequence: TGTGCCAGCAGCTTAACGTCGACTAGCGGGAGAAGTAGAAATGAGCAGTTCTTC. It translates to CASSLTSTSGRSRNEQFF. The full variable domain, with the rest looked up from reference TRBV7-3 and TRBJ2-1, is GAGVSQTPSNKVTEKGKYVELRCDPISGHTALYWYRQSLGQGPEFLIYFQGTGAADDSGLPNDRFFAVRPEGSVSTLKIQRTERGDSAVYLCASSLTSTSGRSRNEQFFGPGTRLTVL.

This CDR3 is CASSKETGGSSGANVLTF. CDR3 bases: TGTGCCAGCAGCAAAGAGACTGGGGGCAGCTCTGGGGCCAACGTCCTGACTTTC. The chain uses TRBV21-1 and TRBJ2-6; TRBD1, as called in the table, went unchecked against the DNA. TRBV21-1 is marked as a pseudogene. The CDR3 has 18 amino acids.

V usage is TRBV18 and J usage is TRBJ2-2; TRBD1 matches 9 bases. The CDR3 contains 16 residues. J lost 3 bases, V lost 3 bases, and 5 bases had no gene match. Germline V gene sequence: CDR1 KGHSH, CDR2 LQKENI. In DNA form, the CDR3 reads TGTGCCAGCTCACCGGGTACAGGGGGCTACACCGGGGAGCTGTTTTTT. Protein sequence: CASSPGTGGYTGELFF.

The chain is built from TRBV6-5 and TRBJ2-7, with D hard to call. Trimming removed 0 bases from V and 3 bases from J, with 12 bases in between. The CDR3 has 15 amino acids. CDR1 is MNHEY, CDR2 SVGAGI, per germline. CDR3 residues: CASSYSRHHVYEQYF. In DNA, the CDR3 is TGTGCCAGCAGTTACTCGAGGCACCATGTCTACGAGCAGTACTTC.

This clone was counted between two and nine times. The chain links TRBV19 to TRBJ2-2; TRBD2 matches at 8 bases. CDR3 length: 15 residues. V shed 3 bases and J 5 bases; nucleotides not matched to a gene: 5. Germline V CDR1 and CDR2: LNHDA, SQIVND (reference sequence). Here the CDR3 DNA reads TGTGCCAGTAGTATCTTTAGCGGGAAGACCGGGGAGCTGTTTTTT. Amino acids: CASSIFSGKTGELFF.

This clone was seen a handful of times. The V and J genes are TRBV6-1 and TRBJ2-2, with D perhaps TRBD1 (5 bases). The CDR3 length is 14 residues. CDR1 and CDR2 from the germline V gene are MNHNS and SASEGT. V gave up 10 bases and J gave up 3 bases, with 15 bases separating them. CDR3 residues: CATSWQGDTGELFF. Here the CDR3 DNA reads TGTGCCACCTCTTGGCAGGGCGACACCGGGGAGCTGTTTTTT.

This clone has just one count. This sequence joins TRBV7-8 and TRBJ1-5; the D is unclear. The CDR3 sequence is 15 residues long. Trimming stripped 5 bases from V and 2 bases from J, with 13 bases between. Germline V gives CDR1 SGHVS, CDR2 FQNEAQ. In nucleotides, the CDR3 is TGTGCCAGCAGCAGGACTGCCTCGGGCAATCAGCCCCAGCATTTT. Translated: CASSRTASGNQPQHF.

The chain recombines TRBV19 with TRBJ1-5; 8 nucleotides align to TRBD1. V gave up 1 base and J gave up 2 bases; unmatched junction bases: 10. In germline, CDR1 is LNHDA, CDR2 SQIVND (reference sequence). The CDR3 loop spans 18 amino acids. CDR3 sequence reads: CASSIVGQGSTGNQPQHF. CDR3 DNA sequence: TGTGCCAGTAGTATAGTTGGACAGGGTTCGACGGGCAATCAGCCCCAGCATTTT.

The rearrangement links TRBV5-3 to TRBJ2-1, with 14 bases fitting TRBD2. TRBV5-3 is an open reading frame whose function is uncertain. Losses at the gene ends were 3 bases for V and 0 bases for J; bases not matched to a gene: 8. The CDR3 runs 19 residues. The CDR3 sequence is CARSWTSGRHRSSYNEQFF. The CDR3 region has the DNA TGTGCCAGAAGCTGGACTAGCGGGAGGCACCGGAGCTCCTACAATGAGCAGTTCTTC.

V is TRBV19 and J is TRBJ2-3; possible D gene TRBD2, 6 bases. With 4 bases removed from V and 4 bases from J, the gap between germline ends came to 12 bases. The CDR3 is 14 amino acids. The V gene's germline CDR1 is LNHDA and CDR2 SQIVND (reference sequence). The CDR3 reads CASSTIASADTQYF. The DNA for the CDR3 is TGTGCCAGTAGTACCATAGCTAGCGCAGATACGCAGTATTTT.

The chain links TRBV11-3 to TRBJ2-3; 7 nucleotides line up with TRBD1. The CDR3 totals 14 residues. J gave up 2 bases and V 6 bases, and 5 bases lay outside the gene matches. In germline, CDR1 is SGHNT, CDR2 YENEEA. In nucleotides, the CDR3 is TGTGCCAGCAGGGTGGACAGGCACACAGATACGCAGTATTTT. It encodes CASRVDRHTDTQYF.

The chain recombines TRBV10-3 with TRBJ2-5; D uncertain. The J call may be in error: the DNA end matches TRBJ2-7 better. In germline, CDR1 is ENHRY, CDR2 SYGVKD. CDR3 size: 13 residues. CDR3: CAISSLSLGEQYF. CDR3 in DNA: TGTGCCATCAGTTCGCTATCGCTGGGCGAGCAGTACTTC.

This clone was counted a few times. The chain employs TRBV11-3 and TRBJ2-5, with D unclear. Germline loops: CDR1 SGHNT, CDR2 YENEEA. The ends were cut back, 0 bases at V and 5 bases at J, with 7 bases in the middle. There are 13 residues in the CDR3. CDR3 nucleotide sequence: TGTGCCAGCAGCTTAGATTGGCAGGAGACCCAGTACTTC. Protein product: CASSLDWQETQYF.

The chain has TRBV9 and TRBJ2-7; TRBD2 agrees at 11 bases. The germline V gene encodes CDR1 SGDLS and CDR2 YYNGEE. V dropped 1 base and J dropped 6; count of bases not matched to a gene: 9. This CDR3 is built from 16 residues. CDR3 sequence: CASSVTSGSFPSEQYF. The DNA for the CDR3 is TGTGCCAGCAGCGTAACTAGCGGGAGCTTCCCATCCGAGCAGTACTTC. The full variable domain, with the rest looked up from reference TRBV9 and TRBJ2-7, is DSGVTQTPKHLITATGQRVTLRCSPRSGDLSVYWYQQSLDQGLQFLIQYYNGEERAKGNILERFSAQQFPDLHSELNLSSLELGDSALYFCASSVTSGSFPSEQYFGPGTRLTVT.